This T cell receptor (beta chain) comes out of a study of T cells in Graves' hyperthyroidism and ophthalmopathy. Using RNA transcripts as the source, TCR beta CDR3 regions were amplified. HTBI primers drove first-round RT-PCR of the TCR CDR3. TCRdb used MiXCR to reprocess the multiplex PCR reads, holding one entry per CDR3 protein. Seen here are roughly 840,000 distinct CDR3 sequences, 38% observed once, and the top ten hold more than 7%. In this sample, this clonotype turned up a few times. Each patient was aged 18 to 65 and had newly diagnosed hyperthyroidism of under 2 months' duration. Patients having uncontrolled infection, another autoimmune disease, pregnancy or lactation were not included. Fresh peripheral blood, approximately 10 ml, yielded the PBMCs. V was shortened by 6 bases and J by 7 bases, with 13 bases between the two germline ends. In germline, CDR1 is SNHLY, CDR2 FYNNEI. The CDR3 contains 14 residues.

This TCR was sampled from a young man with Graves' hyperthyroidism. The sample taken for sequencing was blood. The chain carries TRBV2 and TRBJ1-6; D is uncertain. CDR3 coding DNA: TGTGCCAGCAGCCAGAACCAAGAAAATTCACCCCTCCACTTT. Translated: CASSQNQENSPLHF.